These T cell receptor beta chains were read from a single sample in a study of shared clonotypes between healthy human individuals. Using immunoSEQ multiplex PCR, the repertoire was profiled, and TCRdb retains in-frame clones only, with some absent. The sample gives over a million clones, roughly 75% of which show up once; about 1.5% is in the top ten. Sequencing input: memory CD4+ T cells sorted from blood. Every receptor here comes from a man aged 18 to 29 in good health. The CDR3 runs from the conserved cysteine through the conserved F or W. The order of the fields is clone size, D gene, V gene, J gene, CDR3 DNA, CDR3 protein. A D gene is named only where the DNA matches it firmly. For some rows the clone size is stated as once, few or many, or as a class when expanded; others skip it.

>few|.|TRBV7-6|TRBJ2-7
TGTGCCAGCAGCCCCGACCTGGGCGGGAAGACTTACGAGCAGTACTTC
CASSPDLGGKTYEQYF
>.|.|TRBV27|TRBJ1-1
TGTGCCAGCAGTTTACACTCAGGGGTAACTGAAGCTTTCTTT
CASSLHSGVTEAFF
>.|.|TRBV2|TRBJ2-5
TGTGCCAGCAGGCCCCAGGGTGGGTTGCTGAAGACCCAGTACTTC
CASRPQGGLLKTQYF
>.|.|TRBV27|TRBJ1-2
TGTGCCAGCAGTTTACGTATAACAGTATTCTATGGCTACACCTTC
CASSLRITVFYGYTF
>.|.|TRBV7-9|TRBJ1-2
TGTGCCAGCAGCACTGGGACACGGACTAACTATGGCTACACCTTC
CASSTGTRTNYGYTF
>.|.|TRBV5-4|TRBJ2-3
TGTGCCAGCAGCTTGGCCGGCCAGCGGGGCACAGATACGCAGTATTTT
CASSLAGQRGTDTQYF
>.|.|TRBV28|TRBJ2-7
TGTGCCAGCAGTTTATTGTCAGGGACCTACGAGCAGTACTTC
CASSLLSGTYEQYF
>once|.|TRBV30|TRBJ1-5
TGTGCCTGGAGTGTCGGTGGGCCCCAGCATTTT
CAWSVGGPQHF
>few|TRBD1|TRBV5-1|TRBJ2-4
TGCGCCAGCAGCTTCGGACAGGCGAAAAACATTCAGTACTTC
CASSFGQAKNIQYF
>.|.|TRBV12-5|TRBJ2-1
TGTGCTAGTGCCCCGGCGGCAGGGCTTGCGGACTTCCATCACAATGAGCAGTTCTTC
CASAPAAGLADFHHNEQFF
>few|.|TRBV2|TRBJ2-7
TGTGCCAGCAGTGATCGGGCACCGCCCGAGCAGTACTTC
CASSDRAPPEQYF
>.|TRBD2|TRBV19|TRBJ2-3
TGTGCCAGTAGTATCTCCCCCGGGGGGGGGCCGACAGATACGCAGTATTTT
CASSISPGGGPTDTQYF
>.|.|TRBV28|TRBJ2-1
TGTGCCAGCAGTATGGGGGGAGCCACGGGAGCCGAGCAGTTCTTC
CASSMGGATGAEQFF
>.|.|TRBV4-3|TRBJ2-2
TGCGCCAGCAGCCAAGATCGGAGGGGCGCTGGGGAGCTGTTTTTT
CASSQDRRGAGELFF
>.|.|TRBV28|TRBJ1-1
TGTGCCAGCAGTGGAGGACGTCGGAACACTGAAGCTTTCTTT
CASSGGRRNTEAFF
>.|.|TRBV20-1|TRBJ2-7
TGCAGTGCTAGAGATCTGGACGAGCAGTACTTC
CSARDLDEQYF
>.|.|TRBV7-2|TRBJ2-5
TGTGCCAGCAGTAGGGAGAGGGGACAAGAGACCCAGTACTTC
CASSRERGQETQYF
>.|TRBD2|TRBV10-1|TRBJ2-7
TGCGCCAGCAGTGGTCATGCGGGGGCCTACGAGCAGTACTTC
CASSGHAGAYEQYF
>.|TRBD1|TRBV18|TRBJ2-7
TGTGCCAGCTCACCGGACGGAGGACAGGGTATCTACGAGCAGTACTTC
CASSPDGGQGIYEQYF
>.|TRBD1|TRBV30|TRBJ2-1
TGTGCCTGGACAGGGGGCTTCTACAATGAGCAGTTCTTC
CAWTGGFYNEQFF
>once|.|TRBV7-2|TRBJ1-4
TGTGCCAGCAGCTTAATAGGAACAACTAATGAAAAACTGTTTTTT
CASSLIGTTNEKLFF
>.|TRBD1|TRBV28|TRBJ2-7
TGTGCCACCTTCGGGGGACAGGGATCCTACGAGCAGTACTTC
CATFGGQGSYEQYF
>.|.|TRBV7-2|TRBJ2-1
TGTGCCAGCAGCGAACGCGGGCTCGATGAGCAGTTCTTC
CASSERGLDEQFF
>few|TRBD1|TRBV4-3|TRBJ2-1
TGCGCCAGCAGCCAAGATCTCGGGACAGACACCTACAATGAGCAGTTCTTC
CASSQDLGTDTYNEQFF
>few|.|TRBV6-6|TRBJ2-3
TGTGCCAGCAAATCCGGGACTAGCACAGATACGCAGTATTTT
CASKSGTSTDTQYF
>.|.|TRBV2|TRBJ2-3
TGTGCCAGCAGCCAGAGGACCGTCACAGATACGCAGTATTTT
CASSQRTVTDTQYF
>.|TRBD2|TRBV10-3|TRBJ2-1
TGTGCCATCAGTGAGTCGATTAGGAGACTAGCGGGCGAGCAGTTCTTC
CAISESIRRLAGEQFF